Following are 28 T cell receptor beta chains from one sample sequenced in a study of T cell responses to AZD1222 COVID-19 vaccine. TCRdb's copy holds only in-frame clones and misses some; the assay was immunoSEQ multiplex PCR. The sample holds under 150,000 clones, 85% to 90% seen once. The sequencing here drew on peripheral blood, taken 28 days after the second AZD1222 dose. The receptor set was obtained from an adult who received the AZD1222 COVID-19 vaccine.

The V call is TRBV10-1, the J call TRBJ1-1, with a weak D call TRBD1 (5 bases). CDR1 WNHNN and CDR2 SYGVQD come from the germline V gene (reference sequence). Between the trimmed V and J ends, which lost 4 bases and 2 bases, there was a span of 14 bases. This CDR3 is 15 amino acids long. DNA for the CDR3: TGCGCCAGCAGTGCAGGGAGGGCCGGAAACACTGAAGCTTTCTTT. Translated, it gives CASSAGRAGNTEAFF.

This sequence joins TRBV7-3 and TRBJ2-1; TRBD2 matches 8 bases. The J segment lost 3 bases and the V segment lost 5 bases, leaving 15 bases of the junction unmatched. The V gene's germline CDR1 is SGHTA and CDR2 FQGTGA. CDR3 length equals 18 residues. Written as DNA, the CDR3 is TGTGCCAGCAGCCCTACCTCCCTGACTAGCGCGAACTACAATGAGCAGTTCTTC. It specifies CASSPTSLTSANYNEQFF.

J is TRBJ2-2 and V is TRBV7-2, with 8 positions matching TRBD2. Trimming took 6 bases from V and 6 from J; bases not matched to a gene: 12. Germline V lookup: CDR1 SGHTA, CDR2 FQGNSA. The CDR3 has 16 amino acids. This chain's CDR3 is CASRQAGTRSSGELFF. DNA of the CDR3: TGTGCCAGCAGACAGGCCGGGACTAGGAGTTCCGGGGAGCTGTTTTTT.

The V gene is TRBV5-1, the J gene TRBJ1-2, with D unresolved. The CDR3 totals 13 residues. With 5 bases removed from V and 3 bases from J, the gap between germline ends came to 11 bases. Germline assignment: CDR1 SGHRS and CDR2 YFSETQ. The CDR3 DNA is TGCGCCAGCAGTAGTCTTGGAGACTATGGCTACACCTTC. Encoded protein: CASSSLGDYGYTF.

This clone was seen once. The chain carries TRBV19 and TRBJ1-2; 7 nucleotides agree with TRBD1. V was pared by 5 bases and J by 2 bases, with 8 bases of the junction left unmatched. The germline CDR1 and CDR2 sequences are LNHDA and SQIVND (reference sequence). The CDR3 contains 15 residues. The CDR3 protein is CASSATGTLNYGYTF. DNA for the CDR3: TGTGCCAGTAGTGCGACAGGGACTCTGAACTATGGCTACACCTTC.

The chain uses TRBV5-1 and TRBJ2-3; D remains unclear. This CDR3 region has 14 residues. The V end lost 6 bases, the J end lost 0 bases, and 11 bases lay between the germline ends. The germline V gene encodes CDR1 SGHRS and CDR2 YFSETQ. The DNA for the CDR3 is TGCGCCAGCACCGAGCACACTAGCACAGATACGCAGTATTTT. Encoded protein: CASTEHTSTDTQYF.

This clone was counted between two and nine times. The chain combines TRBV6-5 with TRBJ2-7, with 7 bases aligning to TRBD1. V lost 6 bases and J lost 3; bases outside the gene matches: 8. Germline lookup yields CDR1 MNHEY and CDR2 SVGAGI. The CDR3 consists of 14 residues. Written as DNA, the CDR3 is TGTGCCAGCAGACCCCGACAGGGAAACTACGAGCAGTACGTC. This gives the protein CASRPRQGNYEQYV.

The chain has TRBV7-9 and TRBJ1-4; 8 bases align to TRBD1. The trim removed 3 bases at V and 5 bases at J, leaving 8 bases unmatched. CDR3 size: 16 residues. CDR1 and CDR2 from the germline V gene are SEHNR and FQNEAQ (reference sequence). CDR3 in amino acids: CASSFGQGGLNEKLFF. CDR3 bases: TGTGCCAGCAGCTTTGGACAGGGTGGCTTAAATGAAAAACTGTTTTTT.

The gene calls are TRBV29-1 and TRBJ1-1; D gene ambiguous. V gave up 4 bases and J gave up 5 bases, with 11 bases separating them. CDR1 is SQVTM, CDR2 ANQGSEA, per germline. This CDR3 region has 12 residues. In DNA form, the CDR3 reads TGCAGCGTTGCTCCGGGAGGGACTGAAGCTTTCTTT. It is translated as CSVAPGGTEAFF.

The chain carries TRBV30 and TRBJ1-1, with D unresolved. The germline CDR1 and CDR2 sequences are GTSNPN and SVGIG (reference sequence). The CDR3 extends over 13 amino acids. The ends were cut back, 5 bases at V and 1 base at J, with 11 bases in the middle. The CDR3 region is CAWVPPGNTEAFF. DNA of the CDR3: TGTGCCTGGGTCCCCCCAGGGAACACTGAAGCTTTCTTT. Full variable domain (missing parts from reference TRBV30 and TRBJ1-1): SQTIHQWPATLVQPVGSPLSLECTVEGTSNPNLYWYRQAAGRGLQLLFYSVGIGQISSEVPQNLSASRPQDRQFILSSKKLLLSDSGFYLCAWVPPGNTEAFFGQGTRLTVV.

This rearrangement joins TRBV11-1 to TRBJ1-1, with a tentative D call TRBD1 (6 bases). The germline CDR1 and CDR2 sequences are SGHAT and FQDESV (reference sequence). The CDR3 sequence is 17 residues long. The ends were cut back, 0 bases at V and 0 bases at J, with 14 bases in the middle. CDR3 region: CASSLARDTYMNTEAFF. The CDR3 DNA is TGTGCCAGCAGCTTAGCGAGGGACACTTACATGAACACTGAAGCTTTCTTT.

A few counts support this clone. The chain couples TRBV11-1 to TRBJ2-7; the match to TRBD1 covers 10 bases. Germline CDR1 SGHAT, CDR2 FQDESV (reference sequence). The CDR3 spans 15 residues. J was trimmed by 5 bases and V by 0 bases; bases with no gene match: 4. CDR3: CASSLASDRGHEQYV. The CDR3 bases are TGTGCCAGCAGCTTAGCCTCCGACAGGGGGCACGAGCAGTACGTC.

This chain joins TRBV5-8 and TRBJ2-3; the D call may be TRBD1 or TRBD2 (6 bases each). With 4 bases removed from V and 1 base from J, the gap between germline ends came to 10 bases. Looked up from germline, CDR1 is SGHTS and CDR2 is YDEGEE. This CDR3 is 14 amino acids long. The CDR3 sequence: CASSHRGRTDTQYF. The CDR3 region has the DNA TGTGCCAGCAGCCATCGGGGGCGCACAGATACGCAGTATTTT.

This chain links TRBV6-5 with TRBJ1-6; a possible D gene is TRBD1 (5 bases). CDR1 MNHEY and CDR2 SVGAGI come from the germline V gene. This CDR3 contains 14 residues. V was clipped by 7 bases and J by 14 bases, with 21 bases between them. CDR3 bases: TGTGCCAGCATCCTGGACAAGTACATGGGATCCCTCCACTTT. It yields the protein CASILDKYMGSLHF.

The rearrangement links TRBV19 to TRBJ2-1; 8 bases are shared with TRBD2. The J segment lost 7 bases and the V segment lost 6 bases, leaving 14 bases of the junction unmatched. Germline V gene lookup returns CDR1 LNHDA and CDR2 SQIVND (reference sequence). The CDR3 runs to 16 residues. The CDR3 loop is CASRFTGGRSGNEQFF. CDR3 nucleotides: TGTGCCAGTAGGTTCACTGGCGGGAGGTCCGGGAATGAGCAGTTCTTC.

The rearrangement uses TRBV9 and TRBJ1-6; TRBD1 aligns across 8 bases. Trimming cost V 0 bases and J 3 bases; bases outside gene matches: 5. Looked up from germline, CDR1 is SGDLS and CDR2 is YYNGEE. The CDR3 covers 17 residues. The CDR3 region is CASSVEAGGNYNSPLHF. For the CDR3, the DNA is TGTGCCAGCAGCGTAGAGGCAGGGGGCAACTATAATTCACCCCTCCACTTT.

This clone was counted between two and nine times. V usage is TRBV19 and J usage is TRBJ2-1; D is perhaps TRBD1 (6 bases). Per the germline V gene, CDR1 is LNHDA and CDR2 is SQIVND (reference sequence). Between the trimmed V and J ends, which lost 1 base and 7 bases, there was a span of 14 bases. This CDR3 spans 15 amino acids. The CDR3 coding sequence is TGTGCCAGTAGTATAGGTCAGGGGCAATTTAATGAGCAGTTCTTC. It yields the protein CASSIGQGQFNEQFF. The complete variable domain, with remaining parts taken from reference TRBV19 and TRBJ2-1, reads DGGITQSPKYLFRKEGQNVTLSCEQNLNHDAMYWYRQDPGQGLRLIYYSQIVNDFQKGDIAEGYSVSREKKESFPLTVTSAQKNPTAFYLCASSIGQGQFNEQFFGPGTRLTVL.

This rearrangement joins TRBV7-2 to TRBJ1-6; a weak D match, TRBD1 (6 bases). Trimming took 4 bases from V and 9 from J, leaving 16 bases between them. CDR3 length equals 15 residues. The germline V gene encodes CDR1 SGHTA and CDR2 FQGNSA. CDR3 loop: CASSSGQIPASPLHF. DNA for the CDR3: TGTGCCAGCAGCTCGGGACAAATTCCAGCTTCACCCCTCCACTTT.

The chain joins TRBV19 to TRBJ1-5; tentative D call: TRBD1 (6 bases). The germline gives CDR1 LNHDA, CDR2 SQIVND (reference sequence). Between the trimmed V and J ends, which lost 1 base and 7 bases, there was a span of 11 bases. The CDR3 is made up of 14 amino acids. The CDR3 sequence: CASSIAGGGQPQHF. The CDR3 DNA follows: TGTGCCAGTAGTATAGCGGGGGGCGGACAGCCCCAGCATTTT. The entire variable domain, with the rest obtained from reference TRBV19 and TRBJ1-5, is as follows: DGGITQSPKYLFRKEGQNVTLSCEQNLNHDAMYWYRQDPGQGLRLIYYSQIVNDFQKGDIAEGYSVSREKKESFPLTVTSAQKNPTAFYLCASSIAGGGQPQHFGDGTRLSIL.

The CDR3 sequence: CASSYSTNTGELFF. The CDR3, as DNA: TGTGCCAGCAGTTACTCTACGAACACCGGGGAGCTGTTTTTT. V gene TRBV6-5 combines with J gene TRBJ2-2; D gene unclear. With 0 bases removed from V and 0 bases from J, the gap between germline ends came to 2 bases. The CDR3 is 14 amino acids. Germline loops: CDR1 MNHEY, CDR2 SVGAGI.

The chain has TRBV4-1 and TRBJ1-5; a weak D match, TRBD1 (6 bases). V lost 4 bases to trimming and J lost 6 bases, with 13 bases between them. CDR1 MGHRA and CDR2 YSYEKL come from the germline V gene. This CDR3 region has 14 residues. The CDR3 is CASSPRGQSQPQHF. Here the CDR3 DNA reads TGCGCCAGCAGCCCCCGGGGGCAGAGTCAGCCCCAGCATTTT.

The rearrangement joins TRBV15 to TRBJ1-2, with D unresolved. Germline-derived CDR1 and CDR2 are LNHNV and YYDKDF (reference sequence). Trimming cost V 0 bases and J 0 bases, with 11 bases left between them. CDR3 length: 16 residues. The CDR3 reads CATSRDKLTANYGYTF. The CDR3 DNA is TGTGCCACCAGCAGAGATAAACTCACAGCTAACTATGGCTACACCTTC.

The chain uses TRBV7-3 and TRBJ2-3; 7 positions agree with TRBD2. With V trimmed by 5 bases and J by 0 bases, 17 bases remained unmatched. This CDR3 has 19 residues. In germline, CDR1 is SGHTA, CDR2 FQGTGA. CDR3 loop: CASSHSRGAGVGSTDTQYF. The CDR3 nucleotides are TGTGCCAGCAGCCATAGTAGGGGCGCGGGAGTTGGGAGCACAGATACGCAGTATTTT.

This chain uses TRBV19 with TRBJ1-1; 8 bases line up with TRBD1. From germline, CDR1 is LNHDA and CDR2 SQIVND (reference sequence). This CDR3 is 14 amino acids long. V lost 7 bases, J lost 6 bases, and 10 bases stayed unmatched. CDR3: CASMIGPGGSEAFF. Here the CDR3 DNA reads TGTGCCAGTATGATTGGTCCAGGGGGCTCTGAAGCTTTCTTT.

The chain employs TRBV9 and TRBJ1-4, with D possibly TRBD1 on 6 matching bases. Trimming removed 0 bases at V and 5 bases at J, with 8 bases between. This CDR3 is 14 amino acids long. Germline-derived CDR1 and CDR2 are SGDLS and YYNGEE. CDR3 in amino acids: CASSVDQGNEKLFF. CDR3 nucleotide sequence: TGTGCCAGCAGCGTAGACCAGGGGAATGAAAAACTGTTTTTT.

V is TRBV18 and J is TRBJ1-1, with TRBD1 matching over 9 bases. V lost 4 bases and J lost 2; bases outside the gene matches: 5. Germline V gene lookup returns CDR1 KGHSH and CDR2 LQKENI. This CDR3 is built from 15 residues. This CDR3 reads CASSRLQGANTEAFF. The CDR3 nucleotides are TGTGCCAGCTCACGCCTACAGGGGGCTAACACTGAAGCTTTCTTT.

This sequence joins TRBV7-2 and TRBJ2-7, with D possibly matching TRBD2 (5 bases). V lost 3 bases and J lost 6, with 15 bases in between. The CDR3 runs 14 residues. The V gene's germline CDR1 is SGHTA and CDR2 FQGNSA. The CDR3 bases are TGTGCCAGCAGCTTGTTGCTTGAACGGGGCGAGCAGTACTTC. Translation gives CASSLLLERGEQYF.

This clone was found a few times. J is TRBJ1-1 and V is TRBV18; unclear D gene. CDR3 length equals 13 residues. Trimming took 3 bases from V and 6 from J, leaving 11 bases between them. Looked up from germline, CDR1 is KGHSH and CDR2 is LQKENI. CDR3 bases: TGTGCCAGCTCACCTTCACGGGGAGCTGAAGCTTTCTTT. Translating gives CASSPSRGAEAFF.